This TCR beta chain was sequenced for a study of identical twins. Regarding the study as a whole: Out-of-frame alpha sequences shared between twins exhibited an excess of low generation probability. Twin sharing of out-of-frame TCR alpha was underestimated by models in monozygotic pairs. Reduced insertions were recorded for abundant cord blood beta clonotypes, with no such pattern in memory repertoires.

This clonotype has only a few counts. Antigen: not known. Addition of a universal primer site occurred through template switching, and cDNA carried unique molecular identifiers. TCRdb reprocessed the 5' RACE reads with MiXCR, giving one entry per CDR3 protein. This table holds a few hundred thousand distinct CDR3 sequences, roughly 8.6% found once. CDR1 and CDR2 (germline): DFQATT, SNEGSKA (reference sequence). The CDR3 is 17 amino acids. V lost 6 bases, J lost 6 bases, and 18 bases stayed unmatched. The sample was also linked to a second study, of yellow fever vaccine responses in identical twins.

This chain joins TRBV20-1 and TRBJ2-3, with 10 bases identical to TRBD2. Sequencing was carried out using memory (CD45RO+) T cells sorted from blood. The sequence came from a woman aged 18-29 years in good health. The CDR3 region has the DNA TGCAGTGCCATCCGACCGAAGCTAGCGGGGGTGAGGGATACGCAGTATTTT. It translates to CSAIRPKLAGVRDTQYF.